This T cell receptor beta chain is drawn from a study of Graves' ophthalmopathy and Graves' hyperthyroidism. As for the study in general: Researchers classed hyperthyroidism as stable given no ophthalmopathy within 18 months of follow-up. Study-wide findings and caveats: In blood, most expanded thyroid clonotypes above 0.001 frequency were also detected.

Concerning this clonotype: Its antigen is currently unknown.

Per the germline V gene, CDR1 is SQVTM and CDR2 is ANQGSEA. The CDR3 sequence is 14 residues long. V lost 5 bases, J lost 1 base, and 14 bases lay in between. Amplification of TCR beta CDR3 regions used RNA transcripts. An initial RT-PCR round employing HTBI primers preceded a second-round multiplex PCR. TCRdb fed the multiplex PCR reads into MiXCR, producing one record per CDR3 protein. The top ten clones hold approximately 12% of a sample with roughly 1.1 million distinct CDR3 sequences, less than 45% of them seen once. The diagnosis was founded upon clinical symptoms, serum thyroxine, TRAb, thyroid ultrasound and orbital computed tomography.

The specimen sequenced was peripheral blood or thyroid tissue (not recorded which). The clonotype was recovered from an adult man with Graves' hyperthyroidism. The chain combines TRBV29-1 with TRBJ1-1; a possible D gene is TRBD1 (5 bases). The CDR3 protein is CSVKIRTRNTEAFF. CDR3 bases: TGCAGCGTTAAAATCCGGACAAGGAACACTGAAGCTTTCTTT. Looking up the rest from reference TRBV29-1 and TRBJ1-1 gives the full variable domain: SAVISQKPSRDICQRGTSLTIQCQVDSQVTMMFWYRQQPGQSLTLIATANQGSEATYESGFVIDKFPISRPNLTFSTLTVSNMSPEDSSIYLCSVKIRTRNTEAFFGQGTRLTVV.